Listed below are T cell receptor beta chains from one sample, sequenced in a study of control samples from healthy donors and cancer patients. Assay used: immunoSEQ multiplex PCR; TCRdb lists only in-frame clones, some missing. The data show tens of thousands of clones, with roughly 89% seen just once and under 2.5% held by the top ten. Sequencing input: PBMCs. The origin of the receptors is a woman aged 60-75 years with head and neck cancer. CDR3s include the opening cysteine and the closing phenylalanine or tryptophan. A D gene is named only where the DNA matches it firmly. Clone sizes are given selectively: once, few, many, or a class where the clone is expanded.

length | J | V | D | size | CDR3 | DNA
16 | TRBJ2-5 | TRBV19 | TRBD1 | once | CASNNPGQGVEETQYF | TGTGCCAGTAATAACCCGGGACAGGGGGTAGAGGAGACCCAGTACTTC
20 | TRBJ2-7 | TRBV6-2/TRBV6-3 | TRBD2 | NA | CASSYSFQRGGPGKINEQYF | TGTGCCAGCAGTTACTCTTTCCAGCGGGGTGGCCCGGGCAAAATCAACGAGCAGTACTTC
14 | TRBJ1-5 | TRBV19 | NA | NA | CASSDLGGSQPQHF | TGTGCCAGTAGCGACCTGGGGGGTAGTCAGCCCCAGCATTTT
17 | TRBJ2-2 | TRBV14 | NA | once | CASSQVSGLWNTGELFF | TGTGCCAGCAGCCAAGTTTCGGGACTTTGGAACACCGGGGAGCTGTTTTTT
14 | TRBJ2-1 | TRBV5-1 | NA | NA | CASQAEVSYNEQFF | TGCGCCAGCCAAGCGGAAGTCTCCTACAATGAGCAGTTCTTC
14 | TRBJ1-2 | TRBV29-1 | NA | NA | CSVGGNTPNYGYTF | TGCAGCGTTGGGGGGAACACCCCTAACTATGGCTACACCTTC
14 | TRBJ1-2 | TRBV28 | TRBD1 | NA | CASRRTGVGGGYTF | TGTGCCAGCAGACGGACAGGAGTGGGGGGCGGCTACACCTTC
15 | TRBJ1-6 | TRBV27 | NA | NA | CASRLQRTGSSPLHF | TGTGCCAGCAGACTACAGCGGACGGGTAGTTCACCCCTCCACTTT
14 | TRBJ1-1 | TRBV7-3 | NA | NA | CASSPRGGNTEAFF | TGTGCCAGCAGCCCTAGAGGTGGGAACACTGAAGCTTTCTTT
17 | TRBJ2-7 | TRBV7-3 | TRBD2 | NA | CASSLTGRVLADYEQYF | TGTGCCAGCAGCTTAACAGGTCGCGTACTAGCGGATTACGAGCAGTACTTC
21 | TRBJ2-3 | TRBV27 | TRBD2 | NA | CASSFLTSGRASSQGTDTQYF | TGTGCCAGCAGTTTCCTTACTAGCGGGAGGGCCAGCTCCCAAGGCACAGATACGCAGTATTTT
15 | TRBJ2-7 | TRBV6-5 | NA | NA | CASRRSRDDSYEQYF | TGTGCCAGCAGGCGTTCGAGGGACGATTCCTACGAGCAGTACTTC
17 | TRBJ2-7 | TRBV5-1 | TRBD1 | NA | CASSSYGQGKASYEQYF | TGCGCCAGCAGCTCATACGGACAGGGTAAGGCGTCCTACGAGCAGTACTTC
14 | TRBJ2-1 | TRBV5-4 | TRBD1 | NA | CASSLGQASSEQFF | TGTGCCAGCAGCCTGGGACAGGCGTCCAGTGAGCAGTTCTTC
14 | TRBJ2-7 | TRBV6-6 | NA | NA | CASSYVQGNYEQYF | TGTGCCAGCAGTTACGTGCAGGGGAACTACGAGCAGTACTTC
12 | TRBJ2-1 | TRBV30 | NA | NA | CAWMLNSREQFF | TGTGCCTGGATGTTAAACAGCCGTGAGCAGTTCTTC
14 | TRBJ1-6 | TRBV9 | NA | NA | CASSVAGHNSPLHF | TGTGCCAGCAGCGTAGCCGGCCATAATTCACCCCTCCACTTT
16 | TRBJ1-6 | TRBV4-1 | NA | NA | CASSQEMVATRSPLHF | TGCGCCAGCAGCCAAGAAATGGTGGCGACACGCTCACCCCTCCACTTT